Listed below are T cell receptor beta chains from one sample, sequenced in a study of cytomegalovirus exposure and HLA in healthy donors. TCRdb's copy holds only in-frame clones and misses some; the assay was immunoSEQ multiplex PCR. The data show 80,000 to 90,000 clones, with approximately 82% seen just once and approximately 2% held by the top ten. The specimen was PBMCs. Receptor source: a man aged 35 to 55 in good health and CMV-seronegative. CDR3s include the opening cysteine and the closing phenylalanine or tryptophan. A D gene is named only where the DNA matches it firmly. Where a row states a size, it is once, few, many or the class of an expanded clone; other rows omit it.

CDR3 DNA,CDR3 protein,clone size,D gene,J gene,CDR3 length,V gene
TGCAGCGTCGCACATGATAGCAATCAGCCCCAGCATTTT,CSVAHDSNQPQHF,NA,NA,TRBJ1-5,13,TRBV29-1
TGTGCCAGCAGGGGGGGGGTAATCAACGAGCAGTACTTC,CASRGGVINEQYF,NA,TRBD2,TRBJ2-7,13,TRBV2
TGTGCCAGCAAGGAACAGGCCGCCCACACTGAAGCTTTCTTT,CASKEQAAHTEAFF,NA,NA,TRBJ1-1,14,TRBV19
TGTGCCAGCAGCCCGACAGGGGCTGGAAACACCATATATTTT,CASSPTGAGNTIYF,NA,TRBD1,TRBJ1-3,14,TRBV6-5
TGTGCCTGGAGTATAGCGGCCTCCTACGAGCAGTACTTC,CAWSIAASYEQYF,NA,NA,TRBJ2-7,13,TRBV30
TGTGCCAGCTCAGCGGGAAGTGACGAGCAGTACTTC,CASSAGSDEQYF,NA,NA,TRBJ2-7,12,TRBV18
TGTGCCAGTAGTATGTCGGACAGCCGTAGGAACTATGGCTACACCTTC,CASSMSDSRRNYGYTF,few,NA,TRBJ1-2,16,TRBV19
TGTGCCAGTAGTATACTCCCAGGGGGCTACGAGCAGTACTTC,CASSILPGGYEQYF,NA,TRBD1,TRBJ2-7,14,TRBV19
TGTGCCAGCAGACGGAGTATGGATGGCTACACCTTC,CASRRSMDGYTF,NA,NA,TRBJ1-2,12,TRBV28
TGTGCCTGGGACAGGGCCTGGAACTATGGCTACCCCTTC,CAWDRAWNYGYPF,NA,TRBD1,TRBJ1-2,13,TRBV30
TGTGCCAGCAGTTGGGACAGGGGTACTGGGGCCAACGTCCTGACTTTC,CASSWDRGTGANVLTF,NA,TRBD1,TRBJ2-6,16,TRBV6-5
TGTGCCAGCAGTGAAGCGCTGACAGCCAACTATGGCTACACCTTC,CASSEALTANYGYTF,NA,NA,TRBJ1-2,15,TRBV6-1
TGTGCCAGCAGCGTAGTGACAGGGGGCGCGGTCACTGAAGCTTTCTTT,CASSVVTGGAVTEAFF,NA,TRBD1,TRBJ1-1,16,TRBV9
TGCGCCAGCACCTTAACACAGGGGACGAACACTGAAGCTTTCTTT,CASTLTQGTNTEAFF,NA,TRBD1,TRBJ1-1,15,TRBV4-1
TGCGCCAGCAGCCCGAGCACAGATACGCAGTATTTT,CASSPSTDTQYF,few,NA,TRBJ2-3,12,TRBV5-1
TGTGCCACGGGCAGGGGTAAGGATTCCTATGGCTACACCTTC,CATGRGKDSYGYTF,once,NA,TRBJ1-2,14,TRBV19
TGTGCCAGCAGTATCTCCAGCAATCAGCCCCAGCATTTT,CASSISSNQPQHF,NA,NA,TRBJ1-5,13,TRBV28
TGCGCCAGCGATACCGGGACAGTTGACACCGGGGAGCTGTTTTTT,CASDTGTVDTGELFF,NA,TRBD1,TRBJ2-2,15,TRBV5-1
TGCGCCAGCAGCTTGGGCGGGAGCGCGTACAATGAGCAGTTCTTC,CASSLGGSAYNEQFF,NA,TRBD2,TRBJ2-1,15,TRBV5-1
TGTGCCAGCAGTGTACAGGGGAGGTCTAGTGAAAAACTGTTTTTT,CASSVQGRSSEKLFF,NA,TRBD1,TRBJ1-4,15,TRBV27
TGTGCCAGCAGCTTGGAGGGGGTGAATCAGCCCCAGCATTTT,CASSLEGVNQPQHF,NA,NA,TRBJ1-5,14,TRBV5-4
TGTGCCAGCAGCACTCCTGGCAGCGACTATGGCTACACCTTC,CASSTPGSDYGYTF,NA,NA,TRBJ1-2,14,TRBV28
TGTGCCACCAGGTTGACAGGGTCGAGAGGCAATCAGCCCCAGCATTTT,CATRLTGSRGNQPQHF,few,TRBD1,TRBJ1-5,16,TRBV15
TGTGCCAGTAGTATCGAGGGGGCTAGCAATCAGCCCCAGCATTTT,CASSIEGASNQPQHF,NA,TRBD1,TRBJ1-5,15,TRBV19
TGTGCCTCGACACCTCCCGCCTACAATGAGCAGTTCTTC,CASTPPAYNEQFF,once,NA,TRBJ2-1,13,TRBV19
TGTGCCAGCAGTCATAGGTCTAGCTATGGCTACACCTTC,CASSHRSSYGYTF,NA,NA,TRBJ1-2,13,TRBV27
TGTGCCACCCAAAGTCCTAACCTGAAGAACACTGAAGCTTTCTTT,CATQSPNLKNTEAFF,NA,NA,TRBJ1-1,15,TRBV6-7
TGCAGCGTTGAAGGCCGGACAGGAGCTGAAGCTTTCTTT,CSVEGRTGAEAFF,NA,TRBD1,TRBJ1-1,13,TRBV29-1
TGTGCCAGCAGTCTCAGGGGACCCTACAATGAGCAGTTCTTC,CASSLRGPYNEQFF,NA,NA,TRBJ2-1,14,TRBV14
TGTGCCAGCAGCGTAGGAGTCAGGGGAGAGGAAAAACTGTTTTTT,CASSVGVRGEEKLFF,NA,NA,TRBJ1-4,15,TRBV9
TGTGCCAGCAGCGTCTGGGTTAGCGGTACCTACAATGAGCAGTTCTTC,CASSVWVSGTYNEQFF,NA,NA,TRBJ2-1,16,TRBV9
TGCGCCAGCAGCTTCGGGACTAGACCTTACGAGCAGTACTTC,CASSFGTRPYEQYF,NA,TRBD2,TRBJ2-7,14,TRBV5-1
TGTGCCAGCAGCCTTCAGACAGGGGGCGAGCAGTACTTC,CASSLQTGGEQYF,NA,TRBD1,TRBJ2-7,13,TRBV7-3
TGTGCCAGCAGCGCGACTAGCGGGGGGTACAATGAGCAGTTCTTC,CASSATSGGYNEQFF,NA,TRBD2,TRBJ2-1,15,TRBV9
TGTGCCAGCAGCTTGGCCGGACTAGCGGGACAAGATACGCAGTATTTT,CASSLAGLAGQDTQYF,NA,TRBD2,TRBJ2-3,16,TRBV5-4
TGCGCCAGCAGCCAAGTAGGAAACACCATATATTTT,CASSQVGNTIYF,NA,NA,TRBJ1-3,12,TRBV4-1
TGTGCCAGCAGCGGCCGGGACAACTCCTACGAGCAGTACTTC,CASSGRDNSYEQYF,NA,NA,TRBJ2-7,14,TRBV9
TGTGCCAGCAGTGAAATGGGGCAGAACTATGGCTACACCTTC,CASSEMGQNYGYTF,once,NA,TRBJ1-2,14,TRBV6-1
TGTGCCAGCAGCCTCCCTAGCGGAATTAGCTCCTACGAGCAGTACTTC,CASSLPSGISSYEQYF,NA,TRBD2,TRBJ2-7,16,TRBV13
TGTGCCTGGGCGACAGGGGCTAGCTCCTACAATGAGCAGTTCTTC,CAWATGASSYNEQFF,NA,TRBD1,TRBJ2-1,15,TRBV30
TGTGCCAGCACCAAAGGGAGGGGATGGAGCACAGATACGCAGTATTTT,CASTKGRGWSTDTQYF,few,TRBD2,TRBJ2-3,16,TRBV7-8
TGTGCCATCAGACTAGCGGGGTCCTCCTACGAGCAGTACTTC,CAIRLAGSSYEQYF,few,TRBD2,TRBJ2-7,14,TRBV10-3
TGTGCCACCAAACCCCAGGGGCGGCCTGAAGCTTTCTTT,CATKPQGRPEAFF,few,NA,TRBJ1-1,13,TRBV5-6